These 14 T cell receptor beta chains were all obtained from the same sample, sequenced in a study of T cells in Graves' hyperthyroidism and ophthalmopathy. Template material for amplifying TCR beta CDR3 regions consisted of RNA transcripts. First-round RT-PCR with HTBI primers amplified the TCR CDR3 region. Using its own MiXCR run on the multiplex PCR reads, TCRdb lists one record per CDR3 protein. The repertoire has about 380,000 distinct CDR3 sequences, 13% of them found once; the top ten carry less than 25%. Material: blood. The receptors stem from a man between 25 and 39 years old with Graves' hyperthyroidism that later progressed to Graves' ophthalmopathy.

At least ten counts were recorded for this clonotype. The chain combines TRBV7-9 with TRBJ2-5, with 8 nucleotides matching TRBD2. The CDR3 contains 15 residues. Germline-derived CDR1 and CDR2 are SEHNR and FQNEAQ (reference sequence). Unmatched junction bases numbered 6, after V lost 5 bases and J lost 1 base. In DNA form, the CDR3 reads TGTGCCAGCAGCCCAGCGGGGGCGATCCAAGAGACCCAGTACTTC. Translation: CASSPAGAIQETQYF.

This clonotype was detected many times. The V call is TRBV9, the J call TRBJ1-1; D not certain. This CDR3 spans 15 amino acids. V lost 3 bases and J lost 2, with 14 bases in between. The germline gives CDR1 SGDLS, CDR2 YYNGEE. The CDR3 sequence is CASSDPAAGNTEAFF. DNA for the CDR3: TGTGCCAGCAGCGACCCGGCGGCAGGTAACACTGAAGCTTTCTTT.

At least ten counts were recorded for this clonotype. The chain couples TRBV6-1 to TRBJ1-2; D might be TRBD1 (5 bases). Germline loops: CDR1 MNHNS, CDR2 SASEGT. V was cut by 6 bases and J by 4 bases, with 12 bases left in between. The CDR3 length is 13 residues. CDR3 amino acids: CASSARRGYGYTF. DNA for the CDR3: TGTGCCAGCAGCGCCAGAAGGGGCTATGGCTACACCTTC.

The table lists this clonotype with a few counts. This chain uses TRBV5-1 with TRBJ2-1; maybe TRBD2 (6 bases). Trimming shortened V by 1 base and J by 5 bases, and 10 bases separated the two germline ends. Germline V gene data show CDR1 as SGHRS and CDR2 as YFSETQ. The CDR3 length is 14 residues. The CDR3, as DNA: TGCGCCAGCAGCTTGTTGGGGGGTAACAATGAGCAGTTCTTC. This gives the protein CASSLLGGNNEQFF.

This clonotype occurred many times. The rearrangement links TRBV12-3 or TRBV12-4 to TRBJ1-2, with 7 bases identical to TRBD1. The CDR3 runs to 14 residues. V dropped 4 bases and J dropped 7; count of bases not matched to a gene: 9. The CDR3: CASSSEQGRGGYTF. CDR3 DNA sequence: TGTGCCAGCAGTTCCGAACAGGGGAGGGGTGGCTACACCTTC.

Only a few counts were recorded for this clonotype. Here the CDR3 reads CASSLGGASVRPSTDTQYF. The CDR3 DNA reads as TGTGCCAGCAGCTTAGGGGGCGCTAGCGTTCGTCCTAGCACAGATACGCAGTATTTT. The genes are TRBV7-2 and TRBJ2-3; a possible D gene is TRBD2 (6 bases). Germline CDR1 SGHTA, CDR2 FQGNSA. The CDR3 sequence is 19 residues long. V lost 1 base, J lost 0 bases, and 20 bases lay in between.

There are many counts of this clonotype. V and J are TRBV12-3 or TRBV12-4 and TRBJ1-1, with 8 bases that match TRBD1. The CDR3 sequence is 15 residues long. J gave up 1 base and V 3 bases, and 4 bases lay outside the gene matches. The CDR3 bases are TGTGCCAGCAGTTTTACCGGGACAGGGAACACTGAAGCTTTCTTT. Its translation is CASSFTGTGNTEAFF.

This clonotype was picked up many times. CDR3 DNA sequence: TGTGCCAGCAGCCAAGTGGGCCAAGAGACCCAGTACTTC. This encodes CASSQVGQETQYF. The chain has TRBV3-1 and TRBJ2-5; D unclear. The CDR3 length is 13 residues. V lost 1 base, J lost 1 base, and 4 bases lay in between. Germline assignment: CDR1 LGHDT and CDR2 YNNKEL (reference sequence).

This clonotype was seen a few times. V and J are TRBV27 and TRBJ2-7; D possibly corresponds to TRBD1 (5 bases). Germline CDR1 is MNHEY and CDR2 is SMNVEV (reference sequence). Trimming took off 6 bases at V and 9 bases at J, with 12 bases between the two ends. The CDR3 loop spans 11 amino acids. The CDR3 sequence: CASSIAGAQYF. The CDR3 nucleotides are TGTGCCAGCAGCATCGCTGGGGCGCAGTACTTC.

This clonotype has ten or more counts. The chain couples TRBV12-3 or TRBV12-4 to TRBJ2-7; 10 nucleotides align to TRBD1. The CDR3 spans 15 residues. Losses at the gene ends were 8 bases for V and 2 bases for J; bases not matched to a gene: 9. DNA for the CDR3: TGTGCCAGCCGATCCGCCGGGACAGGGGCCTACGAGCAGTACTTC. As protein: CASRSAGTGAYEQYF.

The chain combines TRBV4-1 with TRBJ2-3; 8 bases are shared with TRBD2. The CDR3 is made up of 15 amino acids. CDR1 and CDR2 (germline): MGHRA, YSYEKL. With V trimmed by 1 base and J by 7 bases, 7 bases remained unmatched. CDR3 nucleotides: TGCGCCAGCAGCCAAGGACTAGCGACGGGGCATACGCAGTATTTT. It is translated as CASSQGLATGHTQYF.

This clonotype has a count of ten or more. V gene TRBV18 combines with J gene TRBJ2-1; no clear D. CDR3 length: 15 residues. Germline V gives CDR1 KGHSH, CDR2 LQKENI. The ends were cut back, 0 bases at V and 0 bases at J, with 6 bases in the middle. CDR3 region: CASSPPDSSYNEQFF. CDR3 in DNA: TGTGCCAGCTCACCACCTGATAGCTCCTACAATGAGCAGTTCTTC. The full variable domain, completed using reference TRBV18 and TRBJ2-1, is NAGVMQNPRHLVRRRGQEARLRCSPMKGHSHVYWYRQLPEEGLKFMVYLQKENIIDESGMPKERFSAEFPKEGPSILRIQQVVRGDSAAYFCASSPPDSSYNEQFFGPGTRLTVL.

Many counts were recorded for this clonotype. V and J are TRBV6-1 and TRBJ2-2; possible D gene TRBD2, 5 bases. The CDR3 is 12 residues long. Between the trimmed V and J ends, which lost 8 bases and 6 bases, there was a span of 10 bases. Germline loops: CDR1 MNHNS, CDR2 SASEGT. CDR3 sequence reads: CASHEGPGELFF. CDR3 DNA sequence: TGTGCCAGCCACGAGGGTCCCGGGGAGCTGTTTTTT.

The CDR3 is CASRPGTGAGYGYTF. As DNA, the CDR3 is TGTGCCAGCAGACCCGGGACAGGGGCGGGCTATGGCTACACCTTC. The gene calls are TRBV3-1 and TRBJ1-2, with 10 bases lining up with TRBD1. The CDR3 loop spans 15 amino acids. V lost 6 bases and J lost 4; bases outside the gene matches: 8. Germline CDR1 and CDR2: LGHDT and YNNKEL (reference sequence).